The clone carrying this TCR beta chain was detected a few times. What it recognizes is unknown. This sample is part of a study of response to subunit inactivated influenza vaccine. Germline V CDR1 and CDR2: SEHNR, FQNEAQ (reference sequence). V gave up 4 bases and J gave up 3 bases; unmatched junction bases: 8. The CDR3 is 16 amino acids. Each CDR3 protein gets one entry after TCRdb re-called the RT-PCR reads with MiXCR. The table lists about 520,000 distinct CDR3 sequences, 25% of them singletons, with 1.9% in the top ten. Regarding the study as a whole: Each seasonal flu vaccination may recruit only limited new T cells, authors suggested.

This TCR was sampled from a man over 45 who received an inactivated influenza vaccine. The V and J genes are TRBV7-9 and TRBJ2-1; the match to TRBD1 covers 8 bases. The sample was CD4+ T cells sorted from PBMCs, taken roughly 5 days after vaccination. This chain's CDR3 is CASSYLGTGIYNEQFF. The DNA of the CDR3 is TGTGCCAGCAGCTACCTCGGGACAGGTATCTACAATGAGCAGTTCTTC.